This paragraph covers one T cell receptor beta chain sequence. This sample stems from a study of blood T cell repertoires in COVID-19. Using immunoSEQ multiplex PCR, the repertoire was profiled, and TCRdb retains in-frame clones only, with some absent. The sample contains over 65,000 clones, approximately 80% of which appear only once. This CDR3 is built from 22 residues. J lost 4 bases, V lost 0 bases, and 17 bases had no gene match. Germline assignment: CDR1 LGHDT and CDR2 YNNKEL (reference sequence). Sequenced material: peripheral blood. This clonotype originated in a woman between 40 and 55 years old with active or convalescent COVID-19. J is TRBJ2-2 and V is TRBV3-1 (or the pseudogene TRBV3-2), with 13 bases identical to TRBD2. The CDR3 reads CASSQERGTSGTIPPLTGELFF. CDR3 nucleotides: TGTGCCAGCAGCCAAGAGAGGGGGACTAGCGGGACCATCCCTCCACTCACCGGGGAGCTGTTTTTT.